The T cell receptor (beta chain) described here comes from a study of blood T cell repertoires in COVID-19 (dated by TCRdb to the early 2020s). Study-level background: The collaborator samples originated in the United States, Italy and Spain and spanned the acute and convalescent phases of COVID-19. The material from the prospective study consisted of cDNA or gDNA derived from T cells, B-cell-depleted T cells, or PBMCs. The dataset comprised deeply sampled blood TCRbeta repertoires from subjects exposed to, actively infected with, or recovered from COVID-19. The repertoires were released in a freely available public database meant as a resource for research on the immune response to SARS-CoV-2. Samples came from the ongoing ImmuneRACE study (first 160 participants) plus 1,254 subjects from 6 global collaborators. A de-identified subject ID, COVID-19 status, age in years and sex were almost always included in the sample metadata. Where HLA class I and class II types were available, the types were taken from metadata supplied by the sample provider, not from assay-based typing.

On the study overall, not on this receptor specifically: Clinical and demographic metadata were provided uncurated, with the amount varying by source and participant.

On this clone itself: Its binding antigen is unknown. No clone much larger than this one lies a single base away; base qualities are absent.

TCRbeta CDR3 regions were amplified from genomic DNA by means of the immunoSEQ Assay, a bias-controlled multiplex PCR. As for how the authors treated the data: The number of nucleated cells in each sample was estimated from the amplification of reference gene primers within the assay. To quantify the absolute abundance of each unique TCRbeta CDR3 rearrangement, sequence reads were collapsed and filtered. For each sample, productive Simpson clonality was calculated as the square root of Simpson's diversity index across productive rearrangements. The table comes from immuneACCESS by way of TCRdb, which keeps in-frame sequences with V and J called. Part of the clones is missing from these tables; in studies checked, under half for an unresolved V gene and the rest for unknown reasons. The V and J calls and clone size are taken from that table; D and trimming were inferred from the DNA. The sample table holds some 350,000 clones, of which around four fifths were seen once. The ten largest clones represent almost 3% of the sample.

Including cysteine and phenylalanine, the CDR3 has 15 amino acids. Solely the CDR3 DNA is kept, with 45 bases framed from the first base. Reading the germline V gene gives CDR1 MDHEN and CDR2 SYDVKM. V drops 2 bases and J drops 0 bases, leaving 8 bases in between. Each collaborating institution followed its own protocols to collect whole blood in K2EDTA tubes. Collaborator samples were shipped for TCRbeta analysis as frozen whole blood, isolated PBMCs, or DNA extracted from either sample type. This clonotype originated in a man aged 25 to 45 with active or convalescent COVID-19. The chain is encoded by TRBV28 joined to TRBJ1-5, with the D gene call left open. The sequenced sample consisted of peripheral blood. The CDR3 loop reads CASSLLGYSNQPQHF. The DNA sequence is as follows: TGTGCCAGCAGTTTACTGGGCTATAGCAATCAGCCCCAGCATTTT.